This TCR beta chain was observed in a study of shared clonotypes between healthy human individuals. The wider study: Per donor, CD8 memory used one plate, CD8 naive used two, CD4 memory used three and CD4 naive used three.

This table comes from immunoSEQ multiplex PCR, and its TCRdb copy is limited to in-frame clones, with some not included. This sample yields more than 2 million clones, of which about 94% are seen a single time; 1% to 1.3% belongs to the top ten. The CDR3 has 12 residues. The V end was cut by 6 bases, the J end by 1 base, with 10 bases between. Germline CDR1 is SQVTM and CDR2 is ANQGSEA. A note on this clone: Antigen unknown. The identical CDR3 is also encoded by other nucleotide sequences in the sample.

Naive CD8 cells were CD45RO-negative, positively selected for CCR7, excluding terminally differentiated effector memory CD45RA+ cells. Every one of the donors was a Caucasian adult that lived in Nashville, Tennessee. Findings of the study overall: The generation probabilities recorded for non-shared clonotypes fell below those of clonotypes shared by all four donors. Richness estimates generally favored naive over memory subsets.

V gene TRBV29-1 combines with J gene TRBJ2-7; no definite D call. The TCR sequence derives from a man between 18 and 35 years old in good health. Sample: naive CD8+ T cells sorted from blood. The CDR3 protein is CSVVGESYEQYF. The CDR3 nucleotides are TGCAGCGTAGTTGGTGAATCCTACGAGCAGTACTTC.